Following are 15 T cell receptor beta chains from one sample sequenced in a study of cytomegalovirus exposure and HLA in healthy donors. PCR used 60 Vbeta primers and 13 Jbeta primers. Clones were sequenced by immunoSEQ multiplex PCR, and TCRdb holds only the in-frame ones, with some missing. The table has more than 85,000 clones, more than 70% seen once. Sequencing was carried out using PBMCs. Receptor source: a female donor in good health and CMV-seronegative.

This clone was observed a few times. The rearrangement uses TRBV4-2 and TRBJ2-1, with TRBD2 identical over 7 bases. CDR3 size: 17 residues. The germline V gene has CDR1 LGHNA and CDR2 YNFKEQ. The J segment lost 1 base and the V segment lost 0 bases, leaving 6 bases of the junction unmatched. The CDR3 sequence is CASSQEIRLASYNEQFF. The DNA of the CDR3 is TGTGCCAGCAGCCAAGAAATTAGACTAGCTTCCTACAATGAGCAGTTCTTC.

The V gene is TRBV6-5, the J gene TRBJ1-5; D uncertain. Germline values: CDR1 MNHEY, CDR2 SVGAGI. The CDR3 runs to 14 residues. V gave up 3 bases and J gave up 6 bases, with 12 bases separating them. The CDR3 sequence is CASSYGAGAQPQHF. Here the CDR3 DNA reads TGTGCCAGCAGTTATGGTGCGGGAGCTCAGCCCCAGCATTTT.

This chain joins TRBV4-1 and TRBJ2-5; D gene unclear. The closer fit of TRBJ2-7 to the DNA end suggests the J call may be wrong. The CDR3 contains 17 residues. Looked up from germline, CDR1 is MGHRA and CDR2 is YSYEKL. The CDR3 here is CASSRRPFQMPYYEQYF. Here the CDR3 DNA reads TGCGCCAGCAGCCGCCGACCCTTCCAGATGCCCTACTACGAGCAGTACTTC.

CDR3: CASSPLAGGNSDEQFF. Here the CDR3 DNA reads TGTGCCAGCTCACCTCTAGCGGGAGGGAATTCAGATGAGCAGTTCTTC. The genes are TRBV18 and TRBJ2-1; 12 bases agree with TRBD2. CDR1 and CDR2 (germline): KGHSH, LQKENI. The CDR3 sequence is 16 residues long. V dropped 3 bases and J dropped 8; count of bases not matched to a gene: 8.

The V call is TRBV28, the J call TRBJ2-7; 7 bases line up with TRBD2. This CDR3 comprises 13 residues. Germline assignment: CDR1 MDHEN and CDR2 SYDVKM. V lost 8 bases to trimming and J lost 12 bases; unmatched junction nucleotides: 16. CDR3 coding DNA: TGTGCCAGCTCGTCGGGACTCCTTGCGGGGGTGTACTTC. Its translation is CASSSGLLAGVYF.

This clone was picked up one time. The V gene is TRBV30, the J gene TRBJ1-2, with D hard to call. The length of the CDR3 is 15 residues. Trimming removed 4 bases at V and 2 bases at J, with 17 bases between. Germline V gives CDR1 GTSNPN, CDR2 SVGIG (reference sequence). CDR3 in amino acids: CAWTIAGIPNYGYTF. The CDR3 coding sequence is TGTGCCTGGACAATCGCGGGTATTCCAAACTATGGCTACACCTTC.

Notes on this clone: A read error may account for a junction end that differs from germline. The rearrangement uses TRBV7-3 and TRBJ2-7; 8 nucleotides agree with TRBD2. This CDR3 spans 15 amino acids. Per germline, CDR1 SGHTA and CDR2 FQGTGA. The CDR3 region has the DNA TGTTCCAGCAGCTTAAGGGGAGCGGGAGTCTACGAGCAGTACTTC. This codes for CSSSLRGAGVYEQYF.

The rearrangement uses TRBV6-5 and TRBJ1-2; 10 bases match TRBD1. Germline CDR1 reads MNHEY; CDR2 reads SVGAGI. V shed 6 bases, J shed 5 bases, and the junction held 9 bases outside the gene matches. The length of the CDR3 is 15 residues. The CDR3 sequence is CASRKWDRGSYGYTF. The CDR3 region has the DNA TGTGCCAGCAGGAAATGGGACAGGGGTAGTTATGGCTACACCTTC.

The chain is built from TRBV5-6 and TRBJ2-3; D might be TRBD1 (6 bases). There are 14 residues in the CDR3. Germline-derived CDR1 and CDR2 are SGHDT and YYEEEE. V was pared by 4 bases and J by 2 bases, with 11 bases between. CDR3 DNA: TGTGCCAGCAGCAGGACAGACAACACAGATACGCAGTATTTT. Translating it yields CASSRTDNTDTQYF.

The chain uses TRBV6-1 and TRBJ1-4, with TRBD1 matching over 7 bases. The CDR3 covers 16 residues. V lost 0 bases, J lost 3 bases, and 4 bases stayed unmatched. CDR1 MNHNS and CDR2 SASEGT come from the germline V gene. CDR3 coding DNA: TGTGCCAGCAGTGAAGCGTACAGGGGTCCTAATGAAAAACTGTTTTTT. Protein: CASSEAYRGPNEKLFF.

The chain joins TRBV6-1 to TRBJ1-1; 8 bases are shared with TRBD1. Germline CDR1 is MNHNS and CDR2 is SASEGT. V dropped 4 bases and J dropped 1; count of bases not matched to a gene: 5. This CDR3 has 15 residues. In DNA, the CDR3 is TGTGCCAGCAGTGTAACCGGGACAGGGAACACTGAAGCTTTCTTT. This sequence encodes CASSVTGTGNTEAFF.

The chain employs TRBV28 and TRBJ2-7; D gene uncertain. CDR1 and CDR2 (germline): MDHEN, SYDVKM. CDR3 size: 13 residues. Trimming took off 2 bases at V and 2 bases at J, with 7 bases between the two ends. The CDR3 sequence is CASSLVTAYEQYF. The CDR3 DNA sequence: TGTGCCAGCAGTTTAGTTACAGCCTACGAGCAGTACTTC.

This clone was counted a few times. J is TRBJ1-2 and V is TRBV11-2; possible D gene TRBD1, 6 bases. The germline V gene encodes CDR1 SGHAT and CDR2 FQNNGV. V shed 3 bases and J shed 3 bases, with 17 bases lying between them. The CDR3 consists of 16 residues. The CDR3 nucleotides are TGTGCCAGCAGCTTCCTAAAGGGGGGGGCGGACTATGGCTACACCTTC. This codes for CASSFLKGGADYGYTF.

This chain joins TRBV28 and TRBJ2-7; D is possibly TRBD1 (6 bases). The CDR3 extends over 16 amino acids. V gave up 6 bases and J gave up 0 bases, with 18 bases separating them. In germline, CDR1 is MDHEN, CDR2 SYDVKM. The CDR3 DNA is TGTGCCAGCAGCCGCATTGACAGGCGGAGCTCCTACGAGCAGTACTTC. Protein sequence: CASSRIDRRSSYEQYF.

V and J are TRBV19 and TRBJ1-1, with a tentative D call TRBD1 (5 bases). The germline V gene has CDR1 LNHDA and CDR2 SQIVND (reference sequence). CDR3 length: 15 amino acids. Trimming shortened V by 3 bases and J by 1 base, and 12 bases separated the two germline ends. DNA for the CDR3: TGTGCCAGTAGTATGCGGAGGGGTGGGAACACTGAAGCTTTCTTT. Translated: CASSMRRGGNTEAFF. The full variable domain, rest sourced from reference TRBV19 and TRBJ1-1, is DGGITQSPKYLFRKEGQNVTLSCEQNLNHDAMYWYRQDPGQGLRLIYYSQIVNDFQKGDIAEGYSVSREKKESFPLTVTSAQKNPTAFYLCASSMRRGGNTEAFFGQGTRLTVV.